Listed below are T cell receptor beta chains from one sample, sequenced in a study of CD8 T cells in Susac syndrome. TCRdb re-derived calls from the immunoSEQ multiplex PCR reads in MiXCR, one entry per CDR3 protein. The sample carries some 200,000 distinct CDR3 sequences, approximately 94% recorded once. Sequenced material: CD4+ T cells from PBMCs. These receptors all come from a human donor in good health. Both conserved end residues are part of each CDR3. D genes are given only for firm matches. Rows give clone size only sometimes, using once, few, many, or a class for an expanded clone.

V gene	D gene	clone size	J gene	CDR3 protein	CDR3 DNA
TRBV6-2/TRBV6-3	NA	NA	TRBJ2-7	CAIPRTYEQYF	TGTGCCATCCCGCGGACCTACGAGCAGTACTTC
TRBV28	NA	once	TRBJ1-5	CASSSPGGNQPQHF	TGTGCCAGCAGTTCCCCGGGTGGGAATCAGCCCCAGCATTTT
TRBV30	NA	NA	TRBJ2-5	CAWSVGGEGTQYF	TGTGCCTGGAGTGTGGGTGGGGAAGGGACCCAGTACTTC
TRBV20-1	NA	NA	TRBJ1-1	CSARSAFF	TGCAGTGCTAGATCGGCTTTCTTT
TRBV20-1	TRBD2	once	TRBJ2-3	CSAREGAGSTDTQYF	TGCAGTGCTAGAGAGGGAGCGGGATCCACAGATACGCAGTATTTT
TRBV29-1	TRBD2	NA	TRBJ2-1	CSVMTSGNEQFF	TGCAGCGTTATGACTAGCGGGAATGAGCAGTTCTTC
TRBV30	NA	NA	TRBJ2-2	CAWSLVGTYTGELFF	TGTGCCTGGAGTCTCGTTGGGACATACACCGGGGAGCTGTTTTTT
TRBV30	TRBD1	NA	TRBJ1-1	CAGQGRRNTEAFF	TGTGCCGGACAGGGGCGGAGGAACACTGAAGCTTTCTTT
TRBV30	NA	NA	TRBJ1-5	CAWKAEPQHF	TGTGCCTGGAAGGCGGAGCCCCAGCATTTT
TRBV12-3/TRBV12-4	TRBD1	NA	TRBJ2-5	CASRKSGGAETQYF	TGTGCCAGCAGAAAATCAGGGGGCGCGGAGACCCAGTACTTC
TRBV7-2	TRBD1	NA	TRBJ2-1	CASSLEQGRNEQFF	TGTGCCAGCAGCTTAGAACAGGGGCGAAATGAGCAGTTCTTC
TRBV5-4	TRBD2	NA	TRBJ2-5	CASSLALAGQETQYF	TGTGCCAGCAGCTTGGCACTAGCGGGCCAAGAGACCCAGTACTTC
TRBV12-3/TRBV12-4	NA	NA	TRBJ2-2	CASSLGIGELFF	TGTGCCAGCAGTCTAGGTATTGGGGAGCTGTTTTTT
TRBV20-1	NA	NA	TRBJ1-2	CSASRDLFGYTF	TGCAGTGCTTCCAGGGACTTGTTTGGCTACACCTTC
TRBV30	NA	NA	TRBJ2-2	CAWSRTGELFF	TGTGCCTGGAGCCGAACCGGGGAGCTGTTTTTT
TRBV7-6	TRBD1	NA	TRBJ2-7	CASSSRDRGNEQYF	TGTGCCAGCAGCTCCCGGGACAGGGGTAACGAGCAGTACTTC
TRBV24-1	NA	NA	TRBJ2-5	CATSGPTETQYF	TGTGCCACCAGTGGCCCGACAGAGACCCAGTACTTC
TRBV2	NA	NA	TRBJ1-4	CASRLTGTPNEKLFF	TGTGCCAGCAGATTAACCGGGACGCCGAATGAAAAACTGTTTTTT
TRBV27	NA	NA	TRBJ1-1	CASSLMGGGTEAFF	TGTGCCAGCAGTTTAATGGGAGGGGGCACTGAAGCTTTCTTT
TRBV29-1	NA	NA	TRBJ2-7	CSVEATGDSYEQYF	TGCAGCGTTGAAGCGACAGGAGATTCCTACGAGCAGTACTTC
TRBV23-1	TRBD1	NA	TRBJ2-4	CAPDRGLAKNIQYF	TGCGCCCCGGACAGGGGTTTAGCCAAAAACATTCAGTACTTC
TRBV11-2	TRBD2	NA	TRBJ2-2	CASSFGTSGTGELFF	TGTGCCAGCAGCTTTGGGACTAGCGGGACCGGGGAGCTGTTTTTT
TRBV15	NA	once	TRBJ2-6	CATSRDRQAGANVLTF	TGTGCCACCAGCAGAGATCGGCAGGCTGGGGCCAACGTCCTGACTTTC
TRBV4-3	NA	NA	TRBJ2-7	CASSRTRYGEQYF	TGCGCCAGCAGCCGTACGCGGTACGGCGAGCAGTACTTC
TRBV6-2/TRBV6-3	TRBD2	NA	TRBJ2-7	CASRKAGDSYEQYF	TGTGCCAGCAGAAAAGCGGGAGACTCCTACGAGCAGTACTTC
TRBV29-1	NA	NA	TRBJ2-1	CSVGPRGNEQFF	TGCAGCGTTGGCCCCCGCGGCAATGAGCAGTTCTTC
TRBV4-2	TRBD2	NA	TRBJ2-7	CASSQGGGRINEQYF	TGTGCCAGCAGCCAGGGAGGCGGGAGGATCAACGAGCAGTACTTC
TRBV27	NA	NA	TRBJ2-3	CASSPKNPTDTQYF	TGTGCCAGCAGTCCGAAGAATCCCACAGATACGCAGTATTTT
TRBV24-1	NA	NA	TRBJ1-2	CATSGGGDGYTF	TGTGCCACCAGTGGAGGTGGAGATGGCTACACCTTC
TRBV28	TRBD2	NA	TRBJ2-3	CASTIAGSGTDTQYF	TGTGCCAGCACCATAGCGGGTTCAGGGACAGATACGCAGTATTTT
TRBV6-9	NA	NA	TRBJ2-5	CASSPVYF	TGTGCCAGCAGCCCTGTGTATTTC
TRBV4-3	NA	once	TRBJ2-7	CASSQESGQPSYEQYF	TGCGCCAGCAGCCAAGAATCAGGACAGCCCTCCTACGAGCAGTACTTC
TRBV27	TRBD1	NA	TRBJ2-3	CASGTGATDTQYF	TGTGCCAGTGGGACAGGGGCGACAGATACGCAGTATTTT
TRBV5-1	NA	NA	TRBJ2-1	CASSSLRGAYNEQFF	TGCGCCAGCAGCTCGCTCAGAGGGGCCTACAATGAGCAGTTCTTC
TRBV20-1	TRBD2	once	TRBJ2-2	CSVFHRLAGERTGELFF	TGCAGTGTTTTCCATCGACTAGCGGGAGAACGAACCGGGGAGCTGTTTTTT
TRBV28	NA	NA	TRBJ2-1	CASSPAAVTYNEQFF	TGTGCCAGCAGTCCGGCAGCGGTAACCTACAATGAGCAGTTCTTC
TRBV20-1	NA	NA	TRBJ2-1	CSARDQGSYNEQFF	TGCAGTGCTAGAGATCAGGGATCCTACAATGAGCAGTTCTTC
TRBV29-1	TRBD1	NA	TRBJ2-1	CSVDGTGVERKQFF	TGCAGCGTTGACGGGACAGGGGTTGAGAGGAAGCAGTTCTTC
TRBV7-2	NA	NA	TRBJ2-7	CASSLARDNYEQYF	TGTGCCAGCAGCTTAGCGCGGGACAACTACGAGCAGTACTTC
TRBV12-5	NA	NA	TRBJ2-2	CASGGTGELFF	TGTGCTAGTGGTGGGACCGGGGAGCTGTTTTTT
TRBV20-1	TRBD1	NA	TRBJ1-1	CSARKGQGGTEAFF	TGCAGTGCTAGAAAAGGACAGGGCGGCACTGAAGCTTTCTTT
TRBV30	NA	NA	TRBJ2-5	CAWRWRGQETQYF	TGTGCCTGGAGGTGGAGGGGGCAAGAGACCCAGTACTTC
TRBV2	TRBD1	NA	TRBJ2-7	CASRGDRGSGEQYF	TGTGCCAGCAGAGGGGACAGGGGAAGTGGCGAGCAGTACTTC
TRBV12-3/TRBV12-4	NA	NA	TRBJ2-1	CAGSGPPLYEQFF	TGTGCCGGATCGGGACCACCTTTGTATGAGCAGTTCTTC
TRBV15	NA	NA	TRBJ2-1	CATSRVSGLPNEQFF	TGTGCCACCAGCAGAGTCAGCGGTCTACCTAATGAGCAGTTCTTC
TRBV25-1	TRBD1	NA	TRBJ1-4	CASSSFRDRDEKLFF	TGTGCCAGCAGTTCCTTCCGGGACAGAGATGAAAAACTGTTTTTT
TRBV30	NA	NA	TRBJ1-1	CAWSVLSRGAEAFF	TGTGCCTGGAGTGTACTAAGCCGGGGTGCTGAAGCTTTCTTT
TRBV7-3	NA	NA	TRBJ2-4	CASSLLQAAVAKNIQYF	TGTGCCAGCAGCTTATTACAGGCTGCTGTAGCCAAAAACATTCAGTACTTC
TRBV30	NA	NA	TRBJ1-5	CAWSRQGDQPQHF	TGTGCCTGGAGTAGACAAGGAGATCAGCCCCAGCATTTT
TRBV29-1	TRBD2	NA	TRBJ2-1	CSVEEVRGRGDEQFF	TGCAGCGTTGAAGAAGTGCGGGGGAGAGGGGATGAGCAGTTCTTC
TRBV29-1	NA	NA	TRBJ2-7	CSVLSRLEGEQYF	TGCAGCGTCCTCTCTCGACTAGAGGGGGAGCAGTACTTC
TRBV29-1	NA	NA	TRBJ1-1	CSAFGGSGTEAFF	TGCAGCGCCTTTGGGGGTTCGGGCACTGAAGCTTTCTTT
TRBV7-6	NA	NA	TRBJ2-1	CASSRTAVPISYNEQFF	TGTGCCAGCAGCCGAACGGCCGTCCCCATATCCTACAATGAGCAGTTCTTC
TRBV7-9	NA	NA	TRBJ2-3	CASSYWASALADTQYF	TGTGCCAGCAGCTACTGGGCTAGCGCTTTGGCAGATACGCAGTATTTT
TRBV20-1	NA	NA	TRBJ2-3	CSARVRADTQYF	TGCAGTGCTAGAGTGAGAGCTGACACGCAGTATTTT
TRBV24-1	NA	NA	TRBJ1-2	CATSDLRVPYGYTF	TGTGCCACCAGTGATTTGCGTGTACCCTATGGCTACACCTTC
TRBV27	TRBD1	NA	TRBJ2-7	CASSPWTGDHEQYF	TGTGCCAGCAGTCCTTGGACAGGGGACCACGAGCAGTACTTC